These T cell receptor beta chains were read from a single sample in a study of read filtering for tumor transcriptome and immune sequencing. TCRdb passed the reads through MiXCR, listing each CDR3 protein once. Seen here are over 35,000 distinct CDR3 sequences, roughly 10% observed once, and the top ten hold about 35%. Sequenced input: a population of CD138-negative cells sorted from bone marrow. The receptor set was obtained from a donor over 35 with multiple myeloma. The conserved cysteine and the conserved F or W are not part of the CDR3 here. Not all rows give a size; the values are once, few, many and, for expanded clones, a class.

j_call clone_size v_call cdr3_aa
TRBJ1-1 medium-sized TRBV7-9 ASTATGVIAEAF
TRBJ1-1 many TRBV15 ATSRDVNTEAF
TRBJ2-1 . TRBV30 ASGGGNEQF
TRBJ1-1 many TRBV29-1 SEQGPNTEAF
TRBJ2-1 . TRBV4-1 DSSQYRGTYNEQF
TRBJ2-1 many TRBV7-8 ASSLAWGSSSYNEQF
TRBJ2-1 many TRBV11-2 ASSFRQGTYNEQF
TRBJ2-7 many TRBV7-2 ASSLRASGGYEQY
TRBJ1-4 many TRBV7-9 ASMISDRGEKLF
TRBJ2-1 many TRBV5-5 ASSPAGQSYNEQF
TRBJ2-1 many TRBV6-5 ASGGTYSYNEQF
TRBJ2-1 many TRBV20-1 SARVGTSGEEQF
TRBJ2-3 many TRBV29-1 SVGRSTDTQY
TRBJ1-1 many TRBV20-1 SARRGGTEAF
TRBJ2-2 many TRBV7-9 ASRYTGDTGELF
TRBJ2-7 many TRBV20-1 SAISGGAEEQY
TRBJ2-7 many TRBV7-9 ASSLAQVAVSSYEQY
TRBJ2-7 many TRBV27 ASSPTTSYEQY
TRBJ2-5 many TRBV7-6 ASSFGYPGTGTETQY
TRBJ1-2 few TRBV12-3/TRBV12-4 ASSIQGYYGYT
TRBJ1-4 few TRBV28 ASSLGPGNAGLF
TRBJ2-2 many TRBV9 ASSLRLAGDNTGELF
TRBJ1-2 many TRBV23-1 ASRGPSGKDGYT
TRBJ2-6 . TRBV28 ASSSSGANALT
TRBJ2-1 many TRBV28 ASSLRGLRGNEQF
TRBJ1-4 many TRBV20-1 SAGGQGATNEKLF
TRBJ2-2 many TRBV20-1 SAGIERGSGELF
TRBJ2-7 . TRBV7-9 ASSTHSHPYEQY
TRBJ2-5 many TRBV12-3/TRBV12-4 ASSLRQQETQY